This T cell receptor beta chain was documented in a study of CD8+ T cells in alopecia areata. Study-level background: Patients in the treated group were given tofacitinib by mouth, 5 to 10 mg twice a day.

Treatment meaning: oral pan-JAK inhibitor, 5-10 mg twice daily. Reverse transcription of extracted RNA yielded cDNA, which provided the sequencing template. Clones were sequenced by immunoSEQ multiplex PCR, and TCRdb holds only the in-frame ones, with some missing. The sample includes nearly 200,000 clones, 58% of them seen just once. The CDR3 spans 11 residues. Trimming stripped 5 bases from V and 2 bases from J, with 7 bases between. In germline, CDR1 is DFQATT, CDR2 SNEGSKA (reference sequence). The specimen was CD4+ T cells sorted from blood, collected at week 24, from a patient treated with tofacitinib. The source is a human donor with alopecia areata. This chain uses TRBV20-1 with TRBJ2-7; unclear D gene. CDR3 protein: CSAPDAYEQYF. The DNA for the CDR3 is TGCAGTGCTCCGGATGCCTACGAGCAGTACTTC.